This T cell receptor (beta chain) is from a study of shared clonotypes between healthy human individuals (dated by TCRdb to the early 2020s). Background on the whole study: Three men and a couple of women, aged 18 to 49 years, made up the cohort. Each donor's leukapheresis produced roughly between roughly 0.85 and 9.5 billion PBMCs. To increase sequencing depth and limit assay-specific biases, different laboratories used diverse techniques to prepare libraries and sequence TCR repertoires. To estimate repertoire size and how much clonotype sharing occurs between individuals, the study deeply sequenced the blood TCR repertoires of several healthy adults.

A few counts support this clone. Its antigen is not yet known. The input lacks base qualities; no much larger clone sits a single base away. TCR CDR3 regions were amplified from genomic DNA by multiplex PCR using the deep immunoSEQ assay. Genomic DNA extracted from each cell subset was distributed evenly over all wells of several immunoSEQ 96-well plates, and each plate served as one replicate. For unsorted PBMC, roughly 0.3 ug of genomic DNA, equivalent to around 30,000 T cell genomes, went into each replicate PCR. Genomic DNA from unsorted PBMC was sequenced over ten immunoSEQ deep assay plates. The purified libraries were quantified using a Qubit 3.0 fluorometer, sized with a Bioanalyzer 2100, and then quantified again using the KAPA Library Quantification kit. Every immunoSEQ 96-well plate was sequenced on a dedicated single-read 150-cycle Illumina NextSeq 550 flow cell. Per the source publication's procedure: The immunoSEQ output contained only junctional sequences without quality scores, so filtering could not match that applied to full-length reads. Sequences were annotated with PyIR, a Python wrapper for IgBLAST v1.9, and V/J genes and CDR3 were assigned using IMGT germline references. Reads with weak V/J assignments (E-value above 1e-6), missing CDR3, stop codons, out-of-frame junctions, or ambiguous translated residues were removed. V3J clonotypes were defined by identical inferred V gene, J gene, and CDR3 amino acid sequence. Percentage overlap between repertoires was calculated by dividing the number of shared unique clonotypes by the size of the smaller repertoire. Three approaches were used to assess repertoire richness: RTK rarefaction, the Chao1 estimator, and Recon v2.1 estimates of unobserved clonotypes. The source is immuneACCESS, and TCRdb retained only in-frame sequences with V and J called. Part of the clones is not carried over; for the studies checked, unresolved V genes explain less than half of this, and the remainder is unexplained. From that table come the V and J calls and clone size; the DNA was used to work out D and trimming. Across this sample there are approximately 480,000 clones, with almost 80% seen only once. Of the sample, 9.5% to 15% is held by the ten largest clones.

The donors were healthy, HIV-negative adults who had no recently reported acute infections or vaccinations. Every donor was a Caucasian adult living in Nashville, Tennessee, USA. For unsorted samples, some 87 million PBMCs were counted, and genomic DNA was extracted using the QIAamp DNA Blood Mini kit. Blood was obtained by leukapheresis, after which PBMCs were separated by Ficoll-Histopaque density gradient centrifugation and cryopreserved in liquid nitrogen vapor phase. What the study reported, not specific to this receptor: Sampling was restricted to blood, and TCR repertoires in tissue are likely to differ from TCR repertoires in blood. Pairwise subsampling led to the expectation that sequencing depth would affect the degree of clonotype sharing among donors. The genetic and exposure-history diversity represented was limited by the small number of donors.

This TCR came from a middle-aged woman in good health. Some clones in this sample may be carry-over from other donors' samples. The sample consisted of PBMCs.

This receptor has the CDR3 CASSLVLGGRVNEQFF. The base sequence is TGTGCCAGCAGCTTAGTCCTGGGCGGGAGGGTCAATGAGCAGTTCTTC. In this chain, TRBV11-3 is recombined with TRBJ2-1; 9 nucleotides in the junction match TRBD2. Reading the germline V gene gives CDR1 SGHNT and CDR2 YENEEA. V is pruned by 1 base and J by 6 bases, leaving 7 bases of the junction without a gene match. Reading from cysteine to phenylalanine, the CDR3 counts 16 amino acids. Only CDR3 DNA is held: 48 bases, read in frame from base 1.